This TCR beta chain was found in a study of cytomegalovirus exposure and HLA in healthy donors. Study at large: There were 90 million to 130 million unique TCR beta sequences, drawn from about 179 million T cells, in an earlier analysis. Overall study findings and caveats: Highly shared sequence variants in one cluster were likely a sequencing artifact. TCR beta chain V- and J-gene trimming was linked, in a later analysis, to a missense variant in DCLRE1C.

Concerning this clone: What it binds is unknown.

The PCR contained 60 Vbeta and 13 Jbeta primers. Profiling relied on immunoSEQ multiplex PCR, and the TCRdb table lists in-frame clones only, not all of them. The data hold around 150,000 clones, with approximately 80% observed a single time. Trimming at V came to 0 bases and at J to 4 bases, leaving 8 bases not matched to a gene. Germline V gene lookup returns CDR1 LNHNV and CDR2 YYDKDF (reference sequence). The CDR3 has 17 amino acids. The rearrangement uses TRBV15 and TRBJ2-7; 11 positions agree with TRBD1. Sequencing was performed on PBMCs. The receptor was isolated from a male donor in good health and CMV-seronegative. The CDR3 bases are TGTGCCACCAGCAGAGATCCCCGAGGGACAGGGGGTTACGAGCAGTACTTC. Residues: CATSRDPRGTGGYEQYF. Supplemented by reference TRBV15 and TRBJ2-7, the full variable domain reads DAMVIQNPRYQVTQFGKPVTLSCSQTLNHNVMYWYQQKSSQAPKLLFHYYDKDFNNEADTPDNFQSRRPNTSFCFLDIRSPGLGDTAMYLCATSRDPRGTGGYEQYFGPGTRLTVT.